This TCR beta chain was identified during a study of T cells in Graves' hyperthyroidism and ophthalmopathy. Trimming left V 2 bases short and J 3 bases short, with 14 bases between. The CDR3 sequence is 15 residues long. Germline CDR1 and CDR2: MDHEN and SYDVKM. This clonotype has a count of ten or more. TCR beta CDR3 regions were amplified from RNA. Initially, a first-round RT-PCR of the TCR CDR3 employed the HTBI primer set. TCRdb itself ran the multiplex PCR reads through MiXCR, one entry per CDR3 protein. The sample consists of about 250,000 distinct CDR3 sequences, roughly 15% of them appearing once.

The sample consisted of blood. V is TRBV28 and J is TRBJ2-7; TRBD1 is a possible D gene (5 bases). The clonotype comes from a woman between 50 and 59 years old with Graves' hyperthyroidism that later progressed to Graves' ophthalmopathy. The CDR3 region is CASSLPPVGHYEQYF. CDR3 sequence (DNA): TGTGCCAGCAGTTTACCCCCCGTAGGACACTACGAGCAGTACTTC.